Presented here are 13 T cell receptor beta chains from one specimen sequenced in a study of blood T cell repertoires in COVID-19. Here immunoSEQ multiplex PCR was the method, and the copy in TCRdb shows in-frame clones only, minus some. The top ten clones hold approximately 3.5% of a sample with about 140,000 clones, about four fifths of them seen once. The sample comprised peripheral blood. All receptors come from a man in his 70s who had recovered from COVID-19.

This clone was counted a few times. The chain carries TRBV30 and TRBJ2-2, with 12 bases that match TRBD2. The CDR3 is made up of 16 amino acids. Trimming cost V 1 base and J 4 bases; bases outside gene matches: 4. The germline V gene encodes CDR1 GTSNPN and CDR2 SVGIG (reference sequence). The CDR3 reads CAWSGLAGAATGELFF. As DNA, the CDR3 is TGTGCCTGGAGTGGACTAGCGGGAGCAGCCACCGGGGAGCTGTTTTTT. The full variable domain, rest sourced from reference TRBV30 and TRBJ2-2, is SQTIHQWPATLVQPVGSPLSLECTVEGTSNPNLYWYRQAAGRGLQLLFYSVGIGQISSEVPQNLSASRPQDRQFILSSKKLLLSDSGFYLCAWSGLAGAATGELFFGEGSRLTVL.

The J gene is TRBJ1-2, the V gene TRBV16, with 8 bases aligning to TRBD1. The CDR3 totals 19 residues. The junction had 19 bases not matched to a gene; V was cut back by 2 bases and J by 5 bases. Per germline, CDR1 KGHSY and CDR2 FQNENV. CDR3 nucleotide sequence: TGTGCCAGCAGCCAACCAGGGGGCTTACAAGGGCCGGTAGTTTATGGCTACACCTTC. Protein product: CASSQPGGLQGPVVYGYTF.

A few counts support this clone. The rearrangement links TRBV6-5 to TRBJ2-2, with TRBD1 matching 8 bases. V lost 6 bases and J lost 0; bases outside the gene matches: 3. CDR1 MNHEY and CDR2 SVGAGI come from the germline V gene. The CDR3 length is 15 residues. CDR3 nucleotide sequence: TGTGCCAGCAGAGACAGGGGTCCGAACACCGGGGAGCTGTTTTTT. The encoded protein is CASRDRGPNTGELFF.

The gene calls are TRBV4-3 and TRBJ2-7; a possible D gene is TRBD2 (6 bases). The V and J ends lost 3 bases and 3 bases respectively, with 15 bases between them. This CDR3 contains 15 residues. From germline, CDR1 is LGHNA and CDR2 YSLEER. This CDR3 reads CASSQTPGLFYEQYF. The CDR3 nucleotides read TGCGCCAGCAGCCAGACTCCAGGACTATTCTACGAGCAGTACTTC.

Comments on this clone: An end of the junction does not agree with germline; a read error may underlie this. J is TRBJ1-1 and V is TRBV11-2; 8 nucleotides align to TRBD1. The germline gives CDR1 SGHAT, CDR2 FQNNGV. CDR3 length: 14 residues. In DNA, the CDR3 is TGTGCCAGCAGCATAGACAGGGGCGACACTGAAGCTTTCTTT. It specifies CASSIDRGDTEAFF. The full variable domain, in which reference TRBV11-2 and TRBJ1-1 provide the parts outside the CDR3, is EAGVAQSPRYKIIEKRQSVAFWCNPISGHATLYWYQQILGQGPKLLIQFQNNGVVDDSQLPKDRFSAERLKGVDSTLKIQPAKLEDSAVYLCASSIDRGDTEAFFGQGTRLTVV.

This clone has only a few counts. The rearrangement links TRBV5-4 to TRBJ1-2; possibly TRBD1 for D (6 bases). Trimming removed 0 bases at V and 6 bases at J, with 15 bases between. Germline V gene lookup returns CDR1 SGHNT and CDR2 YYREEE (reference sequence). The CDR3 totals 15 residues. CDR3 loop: CASSLDRVGNDGYTF. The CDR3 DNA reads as TGTGCCAGCAGCTTGGACAGGGTAGGCAATGATGGCTACACCTTC.

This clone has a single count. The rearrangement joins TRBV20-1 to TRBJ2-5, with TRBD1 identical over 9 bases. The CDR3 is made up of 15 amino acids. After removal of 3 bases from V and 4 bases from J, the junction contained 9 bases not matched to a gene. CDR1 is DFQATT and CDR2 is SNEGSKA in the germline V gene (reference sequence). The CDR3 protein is CSASPGTGTGETQYF. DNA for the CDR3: TGCAGTGCTAGTCCCGGGACAGGGACCGGAGAGACCCAGTACTTC.

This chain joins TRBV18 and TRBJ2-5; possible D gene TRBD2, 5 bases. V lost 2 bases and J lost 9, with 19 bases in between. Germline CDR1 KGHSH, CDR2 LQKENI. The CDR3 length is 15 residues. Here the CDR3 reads CASSPTRAGSVAQYF. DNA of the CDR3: TGTGCCAGCTCACCAACGAGGGCCGGGTCCGTGGCCCAGTACTTC.

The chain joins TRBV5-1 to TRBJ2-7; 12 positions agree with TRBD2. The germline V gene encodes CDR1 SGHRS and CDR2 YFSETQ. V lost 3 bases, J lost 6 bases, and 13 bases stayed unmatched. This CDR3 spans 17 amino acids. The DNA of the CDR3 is TGCGCCAGCAGCTGGGAGGTTAGGGGGACTAGCGGGCCCGAGCAGTACTTC. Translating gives CASSWEVRGTSGPEQYF.

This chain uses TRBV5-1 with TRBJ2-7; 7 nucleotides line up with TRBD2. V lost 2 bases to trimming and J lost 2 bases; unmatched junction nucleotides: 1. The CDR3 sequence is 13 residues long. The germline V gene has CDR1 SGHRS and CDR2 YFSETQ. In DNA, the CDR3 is TGCGCCAGCAGCTTCAGCGGGACCTACGAGCAGTACTTC. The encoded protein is CASSFSGTYEQYF.

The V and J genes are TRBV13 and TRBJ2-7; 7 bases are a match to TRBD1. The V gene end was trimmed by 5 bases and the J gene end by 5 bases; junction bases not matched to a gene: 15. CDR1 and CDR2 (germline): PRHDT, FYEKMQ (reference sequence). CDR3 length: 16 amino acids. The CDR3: CASSPISGTASNEQYF. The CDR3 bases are TGTGCCAGCAGCCCCATTTCCGGGACAGCGTCTAACGAGCAGTACTTC.

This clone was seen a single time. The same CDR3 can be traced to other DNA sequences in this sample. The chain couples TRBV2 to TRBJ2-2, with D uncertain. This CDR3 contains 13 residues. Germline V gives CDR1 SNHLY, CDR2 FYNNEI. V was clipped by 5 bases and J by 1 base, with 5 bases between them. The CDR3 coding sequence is TGTGCCAGCAGTCGCGAGAACACCGGGGAGCTGTTTTTT. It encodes CASSRENTGELFF. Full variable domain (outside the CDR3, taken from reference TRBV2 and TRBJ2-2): EPEVTQTPSHQVTQMGQEVILRCVPISNHLYFYWYRQILGQKVEFLVSFYNNEISEKSEIFDDQFSVERPDGSNFTLKIRSTKLEDSAMYFCASSRENTGELFFGEGSRLTVL.

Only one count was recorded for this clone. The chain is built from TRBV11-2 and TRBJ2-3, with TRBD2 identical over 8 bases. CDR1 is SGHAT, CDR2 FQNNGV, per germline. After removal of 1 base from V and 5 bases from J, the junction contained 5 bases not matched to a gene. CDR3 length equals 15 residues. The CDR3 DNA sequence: TGTGCCAGCAGCTTAGCTAGCGGGCATGGAGATACGCAGTATTTT. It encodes CASSLASGHGDTQYF.